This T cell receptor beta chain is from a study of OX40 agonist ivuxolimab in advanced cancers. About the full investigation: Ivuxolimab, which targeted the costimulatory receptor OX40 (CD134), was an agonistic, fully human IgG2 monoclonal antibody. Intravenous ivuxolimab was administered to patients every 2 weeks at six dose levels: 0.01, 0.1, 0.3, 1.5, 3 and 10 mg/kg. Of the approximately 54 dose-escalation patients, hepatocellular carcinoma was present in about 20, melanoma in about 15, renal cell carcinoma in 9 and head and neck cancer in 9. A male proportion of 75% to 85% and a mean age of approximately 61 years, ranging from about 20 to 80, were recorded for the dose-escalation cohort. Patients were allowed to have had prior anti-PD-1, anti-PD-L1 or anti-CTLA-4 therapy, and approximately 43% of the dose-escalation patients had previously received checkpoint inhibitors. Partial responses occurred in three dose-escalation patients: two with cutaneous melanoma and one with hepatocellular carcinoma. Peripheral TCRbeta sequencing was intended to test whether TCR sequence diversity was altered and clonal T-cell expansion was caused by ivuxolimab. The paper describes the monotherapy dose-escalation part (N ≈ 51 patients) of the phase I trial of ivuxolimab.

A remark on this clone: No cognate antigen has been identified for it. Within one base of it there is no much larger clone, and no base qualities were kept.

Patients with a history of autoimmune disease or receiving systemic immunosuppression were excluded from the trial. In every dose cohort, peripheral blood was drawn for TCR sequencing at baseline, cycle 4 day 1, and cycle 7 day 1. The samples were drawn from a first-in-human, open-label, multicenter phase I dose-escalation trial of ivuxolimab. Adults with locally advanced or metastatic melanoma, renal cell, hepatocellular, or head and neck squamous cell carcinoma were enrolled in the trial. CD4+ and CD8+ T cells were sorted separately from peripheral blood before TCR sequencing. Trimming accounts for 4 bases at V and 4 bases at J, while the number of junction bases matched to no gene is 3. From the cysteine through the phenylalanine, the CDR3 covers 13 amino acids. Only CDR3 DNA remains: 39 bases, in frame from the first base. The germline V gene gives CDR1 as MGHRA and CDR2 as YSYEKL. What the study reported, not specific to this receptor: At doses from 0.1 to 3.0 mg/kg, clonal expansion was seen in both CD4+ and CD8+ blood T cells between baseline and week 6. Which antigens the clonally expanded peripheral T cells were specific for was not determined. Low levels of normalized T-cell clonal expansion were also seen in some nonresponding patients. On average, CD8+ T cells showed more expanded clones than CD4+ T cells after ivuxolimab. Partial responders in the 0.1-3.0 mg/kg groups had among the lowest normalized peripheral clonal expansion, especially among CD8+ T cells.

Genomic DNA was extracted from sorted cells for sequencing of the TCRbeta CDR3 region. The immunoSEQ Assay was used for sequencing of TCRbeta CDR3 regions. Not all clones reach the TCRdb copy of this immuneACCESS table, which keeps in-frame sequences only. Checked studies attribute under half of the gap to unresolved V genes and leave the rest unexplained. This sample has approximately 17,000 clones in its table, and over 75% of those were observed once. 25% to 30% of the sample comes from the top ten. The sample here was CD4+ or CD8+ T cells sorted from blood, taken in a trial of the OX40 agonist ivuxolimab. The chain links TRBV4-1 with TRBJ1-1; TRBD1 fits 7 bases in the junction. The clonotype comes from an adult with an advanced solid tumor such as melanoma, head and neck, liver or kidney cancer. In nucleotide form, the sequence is TGCGCCAGCAGCCTAGACAGGGCCACTGAAGCTTTCTTT. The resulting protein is CASSLDRATEAFF.